A selection of T cell receptor beta chains follows, all from one sample in a study of blood T cells in healthy people across ages. TCRdb fed the 5' RACE reads into MiXCR, producing one record per CDR3 protein. The sample shows about 1,400,000 distinct CDR3 sequences, around 39% of them seen only once. The sequenced material came from blood. These receptor sequences come from a woman aged 18 to 35 in good health. The conserved cysteine and the conserved F or W are not part of the CDR3 here.

J,V,CDR3
TRBJ1-2,TRBV20-1,SARDSTGSNYGYT
TRBJ2-5,TRBV20-1,SASGTPQWEETQY
TRBJ2-5,TRBV30,AWSVGGVLETQY
TRBJ2-5,TRBV12-3/TRBV12-4,ASSRTTDNEQY
TRBJ2-1,TRBV5-1,ASSLAGTSGGYEQF
TRBJ2-7,TRBV20-1,SASGAGDWFEQY
TRBJ1-4,TRBV4-2,ATGGGYATNEKLF
TRBJ2-3,TRBV9,ASSAARLSLNTDTQY
TRBJ2-7,TRBV6-1,ASSSPPGAYEQY
TRBJ2-7,TRBV27,ASSPGKTYEQY
TRBJ1-1,TRBV4-2,ASSRVSTDTEAF
TRBJ1-1,TRBV12-5,ASGLFTGNNRDTEAF
TRBJ2-5,TRBV29-1,SVEGPSAQETQY